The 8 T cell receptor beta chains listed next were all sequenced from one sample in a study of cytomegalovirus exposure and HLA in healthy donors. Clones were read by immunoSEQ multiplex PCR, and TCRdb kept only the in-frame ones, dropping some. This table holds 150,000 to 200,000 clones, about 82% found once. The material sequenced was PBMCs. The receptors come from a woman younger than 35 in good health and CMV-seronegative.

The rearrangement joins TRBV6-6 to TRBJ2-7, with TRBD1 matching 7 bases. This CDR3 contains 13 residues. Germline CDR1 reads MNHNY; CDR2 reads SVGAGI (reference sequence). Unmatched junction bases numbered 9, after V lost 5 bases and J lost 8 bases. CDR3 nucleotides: TGTGCCAGCAGTGCCCCCGGACAGGAGAAGCAGTACTTC. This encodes CASSAPGQEKQYF.

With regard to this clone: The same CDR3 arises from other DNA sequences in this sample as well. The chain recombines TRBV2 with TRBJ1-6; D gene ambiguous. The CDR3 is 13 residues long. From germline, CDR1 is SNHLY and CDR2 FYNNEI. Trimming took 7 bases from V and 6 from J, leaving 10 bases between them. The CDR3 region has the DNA TGTGCCAGCACGGTGGGCCTTAATTCACCCCTCCACTTT. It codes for CASTVGLNSPLHF.

In DNA, the CDR3 is TGCAGCGTCGACGGGGGGGACCCATCCAACGTCCTGACTTTC. It is translated as CSVDGGDPSNVLTF. The V gene is TRBV29-1, the J gene TRBJ2-6; the match to TRBD2 covers 8 bases. Germline V lookup: CDR1 SQVTM, CDR2 ANQGSEA. This CDR3 contains 14 residues. V trimming: 6 bases; J trimming: 8 bases; junction bases outside the gene matches: 9.

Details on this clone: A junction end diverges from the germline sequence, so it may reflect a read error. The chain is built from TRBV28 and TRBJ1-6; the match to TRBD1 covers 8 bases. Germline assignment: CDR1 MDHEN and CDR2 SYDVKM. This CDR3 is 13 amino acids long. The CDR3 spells CASSFSTGGGGLF. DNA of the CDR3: TGTGCCAGCAGTTTTTCTACAGGGGGGGGAGGTCTCTTT. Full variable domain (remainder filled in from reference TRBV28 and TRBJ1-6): DVKVTQSSRYLVKRTGEKVFLECVQDMDHENMFWYRQDPGLGLRLIYFSYDVKMKEKGDIPEGYSVSREKKERFSLILESASTNQTSMYLCASSFSTGGGGLFGNGTRLTVT.

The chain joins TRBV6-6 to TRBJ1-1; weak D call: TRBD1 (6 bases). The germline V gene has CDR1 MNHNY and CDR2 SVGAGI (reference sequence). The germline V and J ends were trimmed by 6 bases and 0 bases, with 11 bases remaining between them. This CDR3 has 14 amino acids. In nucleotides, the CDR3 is TGTGCCAGCAGCCAGGACAGCGTGAACACTGAAGCTTTCTTT. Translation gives CASSQDSVNTEAFF.

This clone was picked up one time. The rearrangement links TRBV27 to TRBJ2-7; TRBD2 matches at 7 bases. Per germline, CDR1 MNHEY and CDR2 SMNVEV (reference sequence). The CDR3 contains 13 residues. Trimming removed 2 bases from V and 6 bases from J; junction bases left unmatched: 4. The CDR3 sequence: CASSLGEGSEQYF. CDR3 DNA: TGTGCCAGCAGTTTAGGGGAGGGCTCCGAGCAGTACTTC.

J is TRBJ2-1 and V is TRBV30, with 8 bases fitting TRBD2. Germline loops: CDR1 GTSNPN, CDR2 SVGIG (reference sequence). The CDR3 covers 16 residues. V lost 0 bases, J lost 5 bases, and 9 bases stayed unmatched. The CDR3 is CAWSVFGAGGDNEQFF. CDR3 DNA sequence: TGTGCCTGGAGTGTATTTGGGGCGGGAGGCGACAATGAGCAGTTCTTC.

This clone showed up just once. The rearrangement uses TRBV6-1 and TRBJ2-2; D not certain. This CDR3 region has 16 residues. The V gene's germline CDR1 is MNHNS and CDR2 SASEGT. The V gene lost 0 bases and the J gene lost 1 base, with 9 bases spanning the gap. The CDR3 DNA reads TGTGCCAGCAGTGAAGCGTACGGGTTGAACACCGGGGAGCTGTTTTTT. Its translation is CASSEAYGLNTGELFF.